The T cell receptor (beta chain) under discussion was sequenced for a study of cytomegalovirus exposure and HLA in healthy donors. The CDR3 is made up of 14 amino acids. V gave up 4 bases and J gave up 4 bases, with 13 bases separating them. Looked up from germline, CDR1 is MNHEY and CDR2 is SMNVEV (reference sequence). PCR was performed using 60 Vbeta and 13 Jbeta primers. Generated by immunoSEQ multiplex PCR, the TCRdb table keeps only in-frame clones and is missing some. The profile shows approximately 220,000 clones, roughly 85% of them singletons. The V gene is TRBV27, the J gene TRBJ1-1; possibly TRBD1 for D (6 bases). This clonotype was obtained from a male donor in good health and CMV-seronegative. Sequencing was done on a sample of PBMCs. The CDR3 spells CASSYSGVGTEAFF. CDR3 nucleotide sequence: TGTGCCAGCAGTTATTCAGGGGTGGGCACTGAAGCTTTCTTT.